This T cell receptor (beta chain) was observed in a study of cytomegalovirus exposure and HLA in healthy donors (TCRdb year 2017). About the full investigation: An earlier analysis of 587 of the donors reported approximately 260 Gb of sequence data and 95 million to 130 million unique TCR beta sequences obtained from around 170 million T cells. The genetic ancestry cluster associated with self-reported Caucasian donors included over 80% of the roughly 400 genotyped donors. Class I and class II HLA loci were covered by the typing at four-digit resolution. The study combined high-throughput TCR immunosequencing, statistical association of individual TCRs with disease status, and machine learning to predict cytomegalovirus infection status. The T cell repertoires of several hundred subjects were profiled by immunosequencing and related to cytomegalovirus serostatus. Rather than drawing on any new phenotypic data, the later analysis identified candidate immune exposures from TCR beta sequences and the way those sequences occurred across donors. The study was designed to test whether signatures of past pathogen exposure could be identified by cataloging public T cell receptors. Donor age, sex, ethnicity and CMV serostatus were compiled alongside the repertoire data. Typing coverage varied by locus: about 629-640 donors for A, B, C, DRB1 and DQB1; approximately 500 for DQA1; about 590 for DPA1; 450 to 480 for DPB1. Four or five DR-DQ haplotypes were treated as single units for association and clustering because of strong linkage in the cohort. To decide whether each TCR beta V gene segment behaved as functional or pseudogenic, an earlier analysis of some 600 of the donors relied on high-throughput TCR beta sequencing. Every discovery cohort repertoire had been produced on one sequencing platform. An early release that covered some 630 HLA-typed donors contained about 300 gigabases of sequencing data and roughly 84 million unique TCR sequences. A later analysis re-examined previously published TCR beta repertoires from roughly 720 donors and added high-resolution HLA genotyping to investigate patterns of TCR occurrence. Besides the first cohort of roughly 700 subjects, a separate validation cohort made up of 120 different subjects was used. A later genetic analysis used genome-wide SNP genotypes for about 60% of the roughly 700 donors, treating that subset as a discovery cohort. Among some 410 genotyped donors of the cohort, an average of about 240,000 unique TCR beta nucleotide sequences were sequenced per donor, roughly 20% of them non-productive. Results and caveats for the whole study, not just this receptor: Assigning TCR associations to individual alleles was difficult when HLA alleles, especially DR and DQ, strongly co-occurred. It was suggested by the authors that the approach could potentially be generalized to other disease states and immunological phenotypes. The cohort was sequenced for TCR beta chains only, and without alpha or paired-chain data the features that could be detected were limited. Most TCR sequences were seen in very few donors, while some public TCRs were found in many individuals. In an earlier analysis of over 550 of the donors, most TCR beta V segments were observed in productive rearrangements about 87% or about 30% of the time, broadly matching IMGT annotations. In a later analysis, the rate of TCR association differed among HLA loci, with DRB1 alleles having the most associated TCRs and HLA-C alleles having the fewest. The only immune exposure information available for the cohort was CMV serostatus. In a later analysis, several top co-occurrence clusters were reported to appear linked to parvovirus B19, influenza, CMV and Epstein-Barr virus. A further reported finding was that TCR beta sequences accurately predicted the HLA-A and HLA-B alleles for most subjects in the first cohort. Sequencing depth was assumed to be roughly uniform across donors in the presence/absence analyses, though that assumption may not hold. Some IMGT-functional V segments, including TRBV6-2 and TRBV6-3, could not be told apart with the 87-base-pair reads, so those segments were excluded. In a later analysis, most CMV-associated TCR beta chains were found to appear HLA-restricted, with HLA associations seemingly driven largely by CMV exposure. An association between a missense DCLRE1C variant and V-gene and J-gene trimming of TCR beta chains was found in a later genetic analysis and replicated in an independent cohort. HLA typing was unavailable for some donors at each locus, so association tests used only the typed subset. The earlier analysis of about 600 of the donors excluded some 16 rarely observed V segments, including chromosome 9 orphons, because counts were too low. A later genetic analysis reported fewer N-insertions in productive TCRs among donors in an Asian-associated ancestry cluster than the roughly 700-donor mean. At a false discovery rate of 0.05, a later analysis linked around 15,000 TCR beta sequences to specific HLA alleles. In a later analysis, HLA-associated TCR beta chains showed more clonal expansion and lower generation probabilities than non-associated chains that were equally common. Cytomegalovirus status was reported to be diagnosed by the classifier with high specificity and sensitivity in both the original and validation cohorts. A cluster of highly shared sequence variants was judged likely to represent a technical artifact of the sequencing pipeline. Linkage disequilibrium might explain the correlated functional status among segregating V segments, but an unknown experimental factor could not be ruled out. The study gave a list of about 170 TCR beta chains associated with cytomegalovirus. Three of the identified cytomegalovirus-associated TCR beta chains were confirmed in vitro to be specific for cytomegalovirus antigens.

The CDR3 holds 14 amino acids from the cysteine to the phenylalanine. Of all the DNA, just the CDR3 is kept, 42 bases in frame from base 1. V is clipped by 4 bases and J by 1 base, and the sequence between their germline boundaries is 11 bases long. As encoded in the germline V gene, CDR1 is SNHLY while CDR2 is FYNNEI. The protocol used for the library was the immunoSEQ multiplex PCR assay. A mixture of 60 forward primers for TCR Vbeta segments and 13 reverse primers for TCR Jbeta segments was used in the multiplex PCR. The CDR3 region of rearranged TCR beta genes was amplified from genomic DNA with a multiplex PCR assay. On the Illumina HiSeq System, the amplified TCR beta libraries were sequenced as 87-base-pair reads. As for the authors' bioinformatics: A later analysis tallied around 80 million unique TCR beta chains across the 700 or so repertoires, and approximately 12 million of those chains were shared by two or more donors. Raw reads were error-corrected and collapsed into unique sequences with a nearest-neighbor algorithm that merged closely related sequences to remove PCR and sequencing errors. To assign V, D and J gene segments, CDR3 sequences were aligned to IMGT reference sequences. For a sequence to be retained, a match of at least six nucleotides was required to both a V gene segment and a J gene segment. A rearrangement was called productive if the CDR3 had no stop codons and remained in frame with V and J, and every other rearrangement was called non-productive. Following IMGT convention, CDR3 was defined as the stretch from the second conserved V-encoded cysteine up to the conserved J-encoded phenylalanine. In an earlier analysis of 587 of the donors, sequences lacking an unambiguous match to a single V gene segment were excluded. In an earlier analysis of almost 600 of the donors, a V segment was called functional when productive rearrangements were above 56.7%, and segregating when the standard deviation between donors exceeded 5%. A statistical classification framework was developed to diagnose cytomegalovirus status using the catalog of TCR beta chain sequences. In a later analysis, V and J genes were assigned by comparing TCR nucleotide sequences against IMGT/GENE-DB human TR gene sequences. In a later analysis, CDR3 sequences and most-parsimonious VDJ recombination scenarios were assigned using the TCRdist pipeline. A later analysis defined each TCR beta chain by its CDR3 amino acid sequence plus V-gene family, and excluded reads lacking a unique V-gene family. In a later analysis, fewer than 650 highly shared, low-generation-probability nucleotide sequences were removed to address suspected cross-contamination and a sequencing artifact. In a later analysis, a clonal expansion index was calculated for each public chain from normalized within-repertoire ranks of inferred template counts. In a later analysis, generation probabilities were computed using a VDJ recombination model fitted to out-of-frame rearrangements, and the results were checked against IGoR. A later analysis scored TCR-TCR, TCR-HLA and TCR-CMV co-occurrence with hypergeometric tests, applying a repertoire-size bias correction to TCR pairs. To estimate false discovery rates, a later analysis permuted the HLA or CMV assignments 20 times. In a later analysis, co-occurring TCRs were grouped using DBSCAN, with TCRdist sequence similarity added in when clustering inside HLA-allele-positive subsets. Co-occurrence clustering excluded repertoires with fewer than 30,000 or more than 120,000 public chains, plus five with anomalous nucleotide sharing. Here the immuneACCESS table is served through TCRdb, limited to in-frame sequences with V and J called. Missing clones are a known gap in these copies; in checked studies unresolved V genes cover under half, and the rest lacks a known reason. V and J calls and clone size come straight from that table; D and trimming were deduced from the DNA. A total of 150,000 to 200,000 clones appear in this sample, more than 75% of them only once. 2% to 3% of the sample rests with the top ten.

The cohort consisted of approximately 690 healthy bone marrow donors. At the time of sampling, every cohort member was nominally healthy, though immune exposures that went unrecorded were likely present. The donor was CMV seropositive and was included in the group of 250 to 300 seropositive cohort members. Every donor gave a peripheral blood sample, and the peripheral blood mononuclear cells from that sample were used for TCR beta sequencing. The Qiagen DNeasy Blood Extraction Kit was used to extract genomic DNA from the blood cell samples. Comments on this clone: Its antigen is currently not known. No base qualities exist here, and no much larger clone lies one base off it.

The sample taken for sequencing was PBMCs. In this chain, TRBV2 is recombined with TRBJ2-7; TRBD2 is a possible D gene, resting on 6 matching bases. This TCR came from a young man in good health and CMV-seropositive. The DNA sequence reads TGTGCCAGCAGTGGACTAGACCAATCCTACGAGCAGTACTTC. Protein translation: CASSGLDQSYEQYF. Where the CDR3 stops, the reference TRBV2 and TRBJ2-7 genes take over; the full variable domain is EPEVTQTPSHQVTQMGQEVILRCVPISNHLYFYWYRQILGQKVEFLVSFYNNEISEKSEIFDDQFSVERPDGSNFTLKIRSTKLEDSAMYFCASSGLDQSYEQYFGPGTRLTVT.